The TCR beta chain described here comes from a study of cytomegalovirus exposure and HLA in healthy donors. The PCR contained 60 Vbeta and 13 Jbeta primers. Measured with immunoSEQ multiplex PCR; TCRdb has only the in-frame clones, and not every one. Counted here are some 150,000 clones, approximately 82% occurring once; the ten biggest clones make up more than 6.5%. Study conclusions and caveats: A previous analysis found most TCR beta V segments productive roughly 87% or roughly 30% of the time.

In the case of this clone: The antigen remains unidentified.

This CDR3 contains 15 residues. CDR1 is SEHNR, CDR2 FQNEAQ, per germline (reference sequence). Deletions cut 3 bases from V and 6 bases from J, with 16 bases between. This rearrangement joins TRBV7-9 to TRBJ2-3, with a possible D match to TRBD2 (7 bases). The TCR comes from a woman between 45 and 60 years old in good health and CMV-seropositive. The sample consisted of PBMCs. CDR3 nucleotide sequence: TGTGCCAGCAGCTTTGGCGGGGGCCCGCGGGATACGCAGTATTTT. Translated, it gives CASSFGGGPRDTQYF.